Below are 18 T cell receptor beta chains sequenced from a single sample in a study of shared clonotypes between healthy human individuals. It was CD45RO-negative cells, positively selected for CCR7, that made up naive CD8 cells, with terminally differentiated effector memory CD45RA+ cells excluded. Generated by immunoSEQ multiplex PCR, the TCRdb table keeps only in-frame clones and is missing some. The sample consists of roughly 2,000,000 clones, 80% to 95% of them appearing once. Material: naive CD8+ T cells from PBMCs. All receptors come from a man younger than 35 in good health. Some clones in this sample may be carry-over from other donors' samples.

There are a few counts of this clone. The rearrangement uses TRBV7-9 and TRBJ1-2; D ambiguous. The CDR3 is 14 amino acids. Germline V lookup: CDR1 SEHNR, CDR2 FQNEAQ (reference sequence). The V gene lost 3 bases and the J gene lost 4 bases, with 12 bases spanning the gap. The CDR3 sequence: CASSFALTVYGYTF. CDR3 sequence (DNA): TGTGCCAGCAGCTTCGCGCTAACCGTCTATGGCTACACCTTC.

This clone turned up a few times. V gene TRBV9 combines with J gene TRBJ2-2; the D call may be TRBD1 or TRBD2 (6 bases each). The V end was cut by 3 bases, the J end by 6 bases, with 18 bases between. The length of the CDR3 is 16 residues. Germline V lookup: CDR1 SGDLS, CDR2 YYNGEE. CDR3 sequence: CASSAVQGWEAGELFF. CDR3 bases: TGTGCCAGCAGCGCCGTACAGGGTTGGGAGGCCGGGGAGCTGTTTTTT.

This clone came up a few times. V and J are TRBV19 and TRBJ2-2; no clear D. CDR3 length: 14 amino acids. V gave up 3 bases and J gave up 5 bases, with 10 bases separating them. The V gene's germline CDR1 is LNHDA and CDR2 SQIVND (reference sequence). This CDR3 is CASSIGVGTGELFF. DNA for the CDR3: TGTGCCAGTAGTATTGGGGTAGGGACCGGGGAGCTGTTTTTT. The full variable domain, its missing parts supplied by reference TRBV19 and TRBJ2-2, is DGGITQSPKYLFRKEGQNVTLSCEQNLNHDAMYWYRQDPGQGLRLIYYSQIVNDFQKGDIAEGYSVSREKKESFPLTVTSAQKNPTAFYLCASSIGVGTGELFFGEGSRLTVL.

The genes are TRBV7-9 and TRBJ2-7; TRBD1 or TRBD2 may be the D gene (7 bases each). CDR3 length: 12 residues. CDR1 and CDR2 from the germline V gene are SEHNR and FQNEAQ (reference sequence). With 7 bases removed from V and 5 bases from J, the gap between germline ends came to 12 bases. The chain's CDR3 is CASTQGGNEQYF. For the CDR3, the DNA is TGTGCCAGCACGCAGGGGGGGAACGAGCAGTACTTC.

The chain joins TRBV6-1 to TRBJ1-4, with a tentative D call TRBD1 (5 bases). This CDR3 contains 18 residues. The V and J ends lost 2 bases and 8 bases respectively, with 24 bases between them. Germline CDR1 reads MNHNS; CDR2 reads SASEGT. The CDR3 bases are TGTGCCAGCAGTGAATTCCAGGTGACCTACGCGGGGGAAGAAAAACTGTTTTTT. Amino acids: CASSEFQVTYAGEEKLFF.

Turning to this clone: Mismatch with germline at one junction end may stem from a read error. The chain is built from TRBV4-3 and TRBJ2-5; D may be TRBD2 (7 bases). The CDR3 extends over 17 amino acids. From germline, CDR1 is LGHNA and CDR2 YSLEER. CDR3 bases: TGCGCCAGCAACCAAAAAACTAAGGGGGGGGGCCAAGAGACCCAGTACTTC. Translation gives CASNQKTKGGGQETQYF.

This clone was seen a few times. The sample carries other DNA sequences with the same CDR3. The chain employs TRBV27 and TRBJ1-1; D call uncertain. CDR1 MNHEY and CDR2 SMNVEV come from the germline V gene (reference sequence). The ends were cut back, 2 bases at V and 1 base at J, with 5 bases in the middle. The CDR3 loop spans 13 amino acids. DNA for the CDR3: TGTGCCAGCAGTTTAGGTGGGAACACTGAAGCTTTCTTT. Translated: CASSLGGNTEAFF.

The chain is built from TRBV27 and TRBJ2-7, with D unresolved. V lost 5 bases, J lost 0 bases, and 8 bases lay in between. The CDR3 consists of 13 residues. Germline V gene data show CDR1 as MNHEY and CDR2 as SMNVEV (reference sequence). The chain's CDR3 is CASSGSSSYEQYF. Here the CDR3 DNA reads TGTGCCAGCAGTGGGTCGTCCTCCTACGAGCAGTACTTC.

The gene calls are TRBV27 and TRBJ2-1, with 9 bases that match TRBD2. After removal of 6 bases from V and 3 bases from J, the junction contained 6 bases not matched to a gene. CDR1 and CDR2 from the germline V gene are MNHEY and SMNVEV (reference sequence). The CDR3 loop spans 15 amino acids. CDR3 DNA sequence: TGTGCCAGCAGGGTAGCGGGAGAGGGCTACAATGAGCAGTTCTTC. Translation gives CASRVAGEGYNEQFF.

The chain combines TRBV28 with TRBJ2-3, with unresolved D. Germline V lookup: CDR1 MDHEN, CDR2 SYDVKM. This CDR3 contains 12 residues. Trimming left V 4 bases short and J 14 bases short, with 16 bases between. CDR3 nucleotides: TGTGCCAGCAGTTCTCCGGGCCCCAAGGGGTATTTT. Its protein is CASSSPGPKGYF.

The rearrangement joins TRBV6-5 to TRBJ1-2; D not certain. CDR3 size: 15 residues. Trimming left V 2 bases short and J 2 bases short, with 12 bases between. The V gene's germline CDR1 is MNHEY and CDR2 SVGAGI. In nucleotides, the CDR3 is TGTGCCAGCAGTTACCCCCCCCGGAAAAACTATGGCTACACCTTC. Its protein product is CASSYPPRKNYGYTF.

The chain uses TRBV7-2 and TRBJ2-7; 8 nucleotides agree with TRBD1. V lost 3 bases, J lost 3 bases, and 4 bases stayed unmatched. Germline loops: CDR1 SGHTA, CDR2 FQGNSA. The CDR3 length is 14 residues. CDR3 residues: CASSFWTGHYEQYF. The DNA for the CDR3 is TGTGCCAGCAGCTTTTGGACAGGGCACTACGAGCAGTACTTC. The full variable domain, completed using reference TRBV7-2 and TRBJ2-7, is GAGVSQSPSNKVTEKGKDVELRCDPISGHTALYWYRQSLGQGLEFLIYFQGNSAPDKSGLPSDRFSAERTGGSVSTLTIQRTQQEDSAVYLCASSFWTGHYEQYFGPGTRLTVT.

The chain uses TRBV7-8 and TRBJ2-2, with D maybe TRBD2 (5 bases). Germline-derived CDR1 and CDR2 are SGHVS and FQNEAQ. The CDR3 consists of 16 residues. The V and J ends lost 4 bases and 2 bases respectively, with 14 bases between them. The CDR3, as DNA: TGTGCCAGCAGCTATTTCGGGGATCCAAACACCGGGGAGCTGTTTTTT. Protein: CASSYFGDPNTGELFF.

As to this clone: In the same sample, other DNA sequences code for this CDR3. The CDR3 region has the DNA TGTGCCAGCAGCTTGGGGGGGGCCACCTACGAGCAGTACTTC. It specifies CASSLGGATYEQYF. V gene TRBV5-4 combines with J gene TRBJ2-7; D might be TRBD1 or TRBD2, each matching 6 bases. Germline V gene data show CDR1 as SGHNT and CDR2 as YYREEE (reference sequence). Trimming stripped 0 bases from V and 2 bases from J, with 9 bases between. This CDR3 has 14 amino acids.

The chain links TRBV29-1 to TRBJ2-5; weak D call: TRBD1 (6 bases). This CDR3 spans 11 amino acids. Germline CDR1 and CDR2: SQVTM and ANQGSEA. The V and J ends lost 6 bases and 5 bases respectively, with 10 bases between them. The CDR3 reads CSVDSGETQYF. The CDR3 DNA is TGCAGCGTGGACAGTGGCGAGACCCAGTACTTC.

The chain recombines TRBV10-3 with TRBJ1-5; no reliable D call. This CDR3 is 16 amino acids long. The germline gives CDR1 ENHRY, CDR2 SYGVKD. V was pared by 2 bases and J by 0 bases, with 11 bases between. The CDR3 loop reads CAISERNSNSNQPQHF. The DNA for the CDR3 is TGTGCCATCAGTGAGAGGAACAGCAATAGCAATCAGCCCCAGCATTTT.

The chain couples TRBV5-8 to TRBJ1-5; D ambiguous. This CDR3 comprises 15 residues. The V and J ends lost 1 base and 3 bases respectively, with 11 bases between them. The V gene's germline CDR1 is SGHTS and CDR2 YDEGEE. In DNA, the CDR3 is TGTGCCAGCAGCTTGAGGCTCGGGCCCAATCAGCCCCAGCATTTT. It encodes CASSLRLGPNQPQHF.

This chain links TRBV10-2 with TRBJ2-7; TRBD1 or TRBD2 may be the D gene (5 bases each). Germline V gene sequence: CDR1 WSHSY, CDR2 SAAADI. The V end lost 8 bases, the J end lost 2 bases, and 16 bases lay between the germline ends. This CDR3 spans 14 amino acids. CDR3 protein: CASGRALGAYEQYF. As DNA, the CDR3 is TGCGCCAGCGGCCGAGCCTTGGGGGCCTACGAGCAGTACTTC.